The T cell receptor beta chain described here comes from a study of T cell repertoires in cytomegalovirus infection. About the research overall: From public TCR beta signatures came an indication of both CMV infection and matching HLA type.

CDR3 length: 13 amino acids. The V gene end was trimmed by 11 bases and the J gene end by 5 bases; junction bases not matched to a gene: 8. Comments on this clonotype: Its antigen is unidentified.

TCRdb used MiXCR to reprocess the reads, holding one entry per CDR3 protein. The data contain some 500,000 distinct CDR3 sequences, 30% to 40% of them singletons. Sequenced material: cultured PBMCs, taken from culture after CMV antigen stimulation. V usage is TRBV12-3 or TRBV12-4 and J usage is TRBJ1-1; 10 bases line up with TRBD1. The sequence came from a human donor in good health (CMV status not recorded). Some clones in this sample may be carry-over from other donors' samples. The CDR3 nucleotides read TGTGCCCAGAGAGGGACAGGGGTTACTGAAGCTTTCTTT. Residues: CAQRGTGVTEAFF.